The clone carrying this T cell receptor beta chain was found once. The sample belongs to a study of OX40 agonist ivuxolimab in advanced cancers. The CDR3 is 12 residues long. Trimming removed 7 bases from V and 8 bases from J, with 13 bases in between. The germline CDR1 and CDR2 sequences are MDHEN and SYDVKM. Data came from immunoSEQ multiplex PCR; TCRdb stores just in-frame clones and leaves some out. The sample records 35,000 to 50,000 clones, almost 90% being singletons. This material consisted of CD4+ or CD8+ T cells sorted from blood, taken in a trial of the OX40 agonist ivuxolimab. The rearrangement joins TRBV28 to TRBJ2-3; D gene uncertain. The clonotype was recovered from an adult with an advanced solid tumor such as melanoma, head and neck, liver or kidney cancer. Here the CDR3 reads CASTFSLGTQYF. As DNA, the CDR3 is TGTGCCAGCACTTTCTCGTTGGGTACGCAGTATTTT.